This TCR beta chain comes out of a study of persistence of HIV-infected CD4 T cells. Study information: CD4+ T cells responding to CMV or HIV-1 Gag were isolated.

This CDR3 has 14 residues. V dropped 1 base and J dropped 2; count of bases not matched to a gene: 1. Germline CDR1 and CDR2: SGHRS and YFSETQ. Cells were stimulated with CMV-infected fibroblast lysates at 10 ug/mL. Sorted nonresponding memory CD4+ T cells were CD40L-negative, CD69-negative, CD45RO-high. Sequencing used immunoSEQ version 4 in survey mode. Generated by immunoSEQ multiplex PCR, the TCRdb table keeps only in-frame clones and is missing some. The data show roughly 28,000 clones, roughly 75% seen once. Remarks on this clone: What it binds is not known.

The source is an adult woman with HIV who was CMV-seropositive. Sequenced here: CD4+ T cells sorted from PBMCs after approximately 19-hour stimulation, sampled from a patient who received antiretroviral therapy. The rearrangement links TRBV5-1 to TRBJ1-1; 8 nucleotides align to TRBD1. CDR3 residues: CASSLTGGNTEAFF. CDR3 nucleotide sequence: TGCGCCAGCAGCTTGACAGGGGGTAACACTGAAGCTTTCTTT. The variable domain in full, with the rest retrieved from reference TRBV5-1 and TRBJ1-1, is KAGVTQTPRYLIKTRGQQVTLSCSPISGHRSVSWYQQTPGQGLQFLFEYFSETQRNKGNFPGRFSGRQFSNSRSEMNVSTLELGDSALYLCASSLTGGNTEAFFGQGTRLTVV.